A single sample gave rise to the 7 T cell receptor beta chains below, sequenced in a study of CXCR3-negative and CXCR3-positive naive CD8 T cells. Their recognized antigens are unknown. Libraries were UMI-labeled 5' RACE TRB cDNA. With the 5' RACE reads reprocessed, TCRdb shows one record per CDR3 protein and no DNA. The ten top clones account for almost 0.55%, within a sample of approximately 90,000 distinct CDR3 sequences. Study results and caveats: More hydrophobic TRB CDR3s occurred in CXCR3-positive than in CXCR3-negative naive cells.

The sample taken for sequencing was naive CXCR3+ CD8+ T cells from blood. Subset: CD45RO-CCR7+CD27+CD95- naive CD8+ T cells expressing CXCR3 (TNR3+). Source of these receptors: a human donor in good health. Some clones in this sample may be carry-over from other donors' samples.

This rearrangement joins TRBV21-1 to TRBJ2-1; absent DNA, TCRdb's TRBD2 call cannot be checked. TRBV21-1 is designated a pseudogene. The CDR3 is 17 amino acids. The CDR3 is CASGRTSGRPAYNEQFF.

V is TRBV7-9 and J is TRBJ2-7. The germline CDR1 and CDR2 sequences are SEHNR and FQNEAQ (reference sequence). The CDR3 has 11 amino acids. The CDR3 sequence: CASSDPYEQYF.

This chain connects TRBV28 to TRBJ2-4; with no DNA, the TCRdb D assignment of TRBD1 cannot be verified. The length of the CDR3 is 14 residues. CDR1 is MDHEN and CDR2 is SYDVKM in the germline V gene. The chain's CDR3 is CASSPLGAKNIQYF.

This chain links TRBV25-1 with TRBJ1-4; TCRdb lists TRBD1, though no DNA is available to test this call. The CDR3 is made up of 16 amino acids. CDR1 and CDR2 from the germline V gene are MGHDK and SYGVNS. CDR3 in amino acids: CASSEFFQGANEKLFF.

The V and J genes are TRBV5-1 and TRBJ2-2; TCRdb proposes TRBD1, but this gene call is untestable without DNA. CDR1 is SGHRS, CDR2 YFSETQ, per germline. The CDR3 runs 16 residues. The CDR3 region is CASSSPPDRRTGELFF.

V is TRBV3-1 and J is TRBJ2-1; absent DNA, TCRdb's TRBD1 call cannot be checked. Germline assignment: CDR1 LGHDT and CDR2 YNNKEL (reference sequence). This CDR3 contains 14 residues. The CDR3 sequence is CASSQGPGNDEQFF.

The J gene is TRBJ2-5, the V gene TRBV12-3 or TRBV12-4; TCRdb reports TRBD1, a call that lacks DNA to check it against. CDR3 length: 12 residues. The CDR3 reads CASRVSPETQYF.